Presented here are 24 T cell receptor beta chains from one specimen sequenced in a study of cytomegalovirus exposure and HLA in healthy donors. A multiplex PCR was run with 60 Vbeta primers and 13 Jbeta primers. TCRdb keeps only in-frame clones here, not all; method: immunoSEQ multiplex PCR. The sample lists 99,000 or so clones, over 60% occurring once. Sequenced sample: PBMCs. The origin of the receptors is a male donor in good health and CMV-seropositive.

The chain carries TRBV5-1 and TRBJ1-6; a weak D match, TRBD1 (5 bases). Germline lookup yields CDR1 SGHRS and CDR2 YFSETQ. The length of the CDR3 is 15 residues. The V end lost 1 base, the J end lost 5 bases, and 10 bases lay between the germline ends. CDR3 DNA: TGCGCCAGCAGCTTGAGGGGCATTGATAATTCACCCCTCCACTTT. Translation: CASSLRGIDNSPLHF.

The genes are TRBV7-8 and TRBJ1-5; no definite D call. The CDR3 covers 16 residues. V was clipped by 1 base and J by 0 bases, with 10 bases between them. In germline, CDR1 is SGHVS, CDR2 FQNEAQ. The CDR3 coding sequence is TGTGCCAGCAGCTTAGGTACCAGGTATAGCAATCAGCCCCAGCATTTT. This gives the protein CASSLGTRYSNQPQHF.

V usage is TRBV2 and J usage is TRBJ1-3; the D is unclear. CDR1 is SNHLY, CDR2 FYNNEI, per germline. The length of the CDR3 is 14 residues. V was clipped by 5 bases and J by 1 base, with 9 bases between them. Here the CDR3 reads CASSRPGSGNTIYF. CDR3 sequence (DNA): TGTGCCAGCAGTCGACCAGGATCTGGAAACACCATATATTTT.

This clone was detected only a few times. The chain recombines TRBV4-1 with TRBJ1-1; unclear D gene. V lost 0 bases to trimming and J lost 10 bases, with 6 bases between them. The CDR3 runs to 11 residues. CDR1 is MGHRA, CDR2 YSYEKL, per germline. The CDR3 coding sequence is TGCGCCAGCAGCCAAGATCAGGCAGCTTTCTTT. This sequence encodes CASSQDQAAFF.

This clone has just one count. The chain uses TRBV6-1 and TRBJ2-1; D is uncertain. The germline V gene encodes CDR1 MNHNS and CDR2 SASEGT. The CDR3 is 11 amino acids. Trimming stripped 9 bases from V and 9 bases from J, with 12 bases between. DNA for the CDR3: TGTGCCAGTCGTTCCTACGGTGAGCAGTTCTTC. Its translation: CASRSYGEQFF.

This clone was seen a single time. The chain carries TRBV25-1 and TRBJ1-6, with D unresolved. This CDR3 is 13 amino acids long. Looked up from germline, CDR1 is MGHDK and CDR2 is SYGVNS. Trimming removed 2 bases from V and 15 bases from J, with 14 bases in between. The chain's CDR3 is CASSEVLAEGLHF. In DNA form, the CDR3 reads TGTGCCAGCAGTGAAGTATTAGCGGAAGGCCTCCACTTT.

The rearrangement uses TRBV30 and TRBJ1-5, with a possible D match to TRBD1 (6 bases). The CDR3 has 17 residues. Germline CDR1 GTSNPN, CDR2 SVGIG (reference sequence). V gave up 0 bases and J gave up 4 bases, with 19 bases separating them. The CDR3 reads CAWSVQDRREINQPQHF. For the CDR3, the DNA is TGTGCCTGGAGTGTACAGGACAGAAGAGAGATTAATCAGCCCCAGCATTTT.

CDR3 region: CASSEVRLYNSPLHF. CDR3 DNA sequence: TGTGCCAGCAGTGAAGTCAGGCTCTATAATTCACCCCTCCACTTT. The chain recombines TRBV6-1 with TRBJ1-6, with D uncertain. CDR1 and CDR2 (germline): MNHNS, SASEGT. This CDR3 is 15 amino acids long. Trimming removed 1 base at V and 3 bases at J, with 7 bases between.

The rearrangement links TRBV7-9 to TRBJ2-3, with 8 nucleotides matching TRBD2. Germline-derived CDR1 and CDR2 are SEHNR and FQNEAQ (reference sequence). J was trimmed by 0 bases and V by 3 bases; bases with no gene match: 14. The length of the CDR3 is 19 residues. CDR3 loop: CASSFDWRGAPPSTDTQYF. The DNA of the CDR3 is TGTGCCAGCAGCTTCGACTGGCGGGGGGCACCCCCTAGCACAGATACGCAGTATTTT.

V is TRBV4-1 and J is TRBJ1-1; D is uncertain. Deletions cut 0 bases from V and 5 bases from J, with 10 bases between. CDR3 length: 14 amino acids. The germline gives CDR1 MGHRA, CDR2 YSYEKL. The CDR3 region is CASSQEEGGTEAFF. The CDR3, as DNA: TGCGCCAGCAGCCAAGAAGAGGGAGGAACTGAAGCTTTCTTT.

This sequence joins TRBV30 and TRBJ1-4, with 7 nucleotides matching TRBD1. Germline V gives CDR1 GTSNPN, CDR2 SVGIG (reference sequence). CDR3 size: 13 residues. J was trimmed by 4 bases and V by 5 bases; bases with no gene match: 4. CDR3 loop: CAWGRDSNEKLFF. The CDR3 bases are TGTGCCTGGGGACGGGACAGTAATGAAAAACTGTTTTTT.

V gene TRBV4-2 combines with J gene TRBJ1-3; 7 nucleotides align to TRBD1. With 4 bases clipped from V and 3 bases from J, the junction kept 3 bases outside the gene matches. The germline CDR1 and CDR2 sequences are LGHNA and YNFKEQ. This CDR3 is built from 14 residues. The CDR3 spells CASSRDRDGNTIYF. Here the CDR3 DNA reads TGTGCCAGCAGCCGCGACAGGGATGGAAACACCATATATTTT.

This clone was counted a single time. The CDR3 nucleotides are TGTGCCAGCAGCGGGGGGGAAGGAAAACTAGCCAAAAACATTCAGTACTTC. Translating gives CASSGGEGKLAKNIQYF. This chain links TRBV9 with TRBJ2-4, with D tentatively TRBD2 (6 bases). Germline assignment: CDR1 SGDLS and CDR2 YYNGEE. V lost 3 bases and J 0 bases, leaving 16 bases between the germline ends. This CDR3 is built from 17 residues.

The V call is TRBV19, the J call TRBJ2-1; 11 nucleotides align to TRBD2. CDR3 size: 15 residues. Germline lookup yields CDR1 LNHDA and CDR2 SQIVND (reference sequence). V lost 1 base, J lost 6 bases, and 2 bases stayed unmatched. CDR3 sequence: CASSIVAGGPNEQFF. CDR3 nucleotide sequence: TGTGCCAGTAGTATAGTAGCGGGGGGGCCCAATGAGCAGTTCTTC.

The CDR3 bases are TGTGCCAGCAGTGAAAGGGGGGGCGCGGGTAATTCACCCCTCCACTTT. Protein: CASSERGGAGNSPLHF. The rearrangement joins TRBV6-1 to TRBJ1-6, with D perhaps TRBD1 (6 bases). This CDR3 is built from 16 residues. The germline V gene encodes CDR1 MNHNS and CDR2 SASEGT. V was clipped by 2 bases and J by 6 bases, with 14 bases between them.

The chain uses TRBV19 and TRBJ1-1; D gene unclear. Trimming took 4 bases from V and 2 from J, leaving 14 bases between them. The length of the CDR3 is 15 residues. Germline loops: CDR1 LNHDA, CDR2 SQIVND (reference sequence). In DNA, the CDR3 is TGTGCCAGTAGTACCGCTCCCGTGACAAACACTGAAGCTTTCTTT. Translated: CASSTAPVTNTEAFF.

V gene TRBV5-4 combines with J gene TRBJ1-1; 7 nucleotides match TRBD1. This CDR3 is 16 amino acids long. The V segment lost 3 bases and the J segment 1 base; nucleotides outside the gene matches: 9. Germline CDR1 reads SGHNT; CDR2 reads YYREEE (reference sequence). The CDR3 spells CASSSGPTGTNTEAFF. As DNA, the CDR3 is TGTGCCAGCAGCTCCGGCCCGACAGGGACGAACACTGAAGCTTTCTTT.

The rearrangement uses TRBV7-9 and TRBJ1-2, with D tentatively TRBD1 (5 bases). Per germline, CDR1 SEHNR and CDR2 FQNEAQ (reference sequence). The CDR3 spans 14 residues. V lost 2 bases and J lost 2, with 9 bases in between. CDR3 bases: TGTGCCAGCAGCTTACTAGGGGCAAACTATGGCTACACCTTC. It translates to CASSLLGANYGYTF.

The chain uses TRBV7-2 and TRBJ2-2; 11 positions match TRBD2. V trimming: 2 bases; J trimming: 7 bases; junction bases outside the gene matches: 6. The CDR3 extends over 16 amino acids. The germline V gene encodes CDR1 SGHTA and CDR2 FQGNSA. As DNA, the CDR3 is TGTGCCAGCAGCTTAACCCTCGGACTAGCGGGCGGGGAGCTGTTTTTT. The encoded protein is CASSLTLGLAGGELFF.

V is TRBV6-6 and J is TRBJ1-1; D possibly corresponds to TRBD1 (6 bases). The CDR3 is made up of 14 amino acids. Trimming pared 6 bases from V and 2 bases from J, leaving 13 bases between. The germline V gene has CDR1 MNHNY and CDR2 SVGAGI (reference sequence). The CDR3 sequence is CASSRGSKNTEAFF. The DNA of the CDR3 is TGTGCCAGCAGCAGGGGATCCAAAAACACTGAAGCTTTCTTT.

The gene calls are TRBV14 and TRBJ1-1, with D tentatively TRBD1 (5 bases). The length of the CDR3 is 14 residues. Trimming pared 0 bases from V and 5 bases from J, leaving 10 bases between. Germline lookup yields CDR1 SGHDN and CDR2 FVKESK. This CDR3 reads CASSQDRAGTEAFF. The CDR3, as DNA: TGTGCCAGCAGCCAAGATCGGGCAGGGACTGAAGCTTTCTTT.

The chain joins TRBV30 to TRBJ1-2; no reliable D call. Germline loops: CDR1 GTSNPN, CDR2 SVGIG (reference sequence). The CDR3 is 13 amino acids. V lost 0 bases and J 6 bases, leaving 11 bases between the germline ends. The CDR3 is CAWSVVHEDGYTF. The CDR3 region has the DNA TGTGCCTGGAGTGTTGTCCACGAGGATGGCTACACCTTC.

J is TRBJ2-6 and V is TRBV7-9; D unresolved. V lost 7 bases and J lost 3, with 7 bases in between. The germline V gene has CDR1 SEHNR and CDR2 FQNEAQ (reference sequence). The CDR3 has 13 residues. CDR3 nucleotides: TGTGCCAGCACGAGGAGTGGGGCCAACGTCCTGACTTTC. As protein: CASTRSGANVLTF.

The chain is built from TRBV6-1 and TRBJ1-5, with D unclear. The V gene's germline CDR1 is MNHNS and CDR2 SASEGT. V was trimmed by 6 bases and J by 4 bases, leaving 16 bases between them. The CDR3 has 15 amino acids. The CDR3 nucleotides read TGTGCCAGCAGATCAGGAGGGAATTGGAATCAGCCCCAGCATTTT. It specifies CASRSGGNWNQPQHF.